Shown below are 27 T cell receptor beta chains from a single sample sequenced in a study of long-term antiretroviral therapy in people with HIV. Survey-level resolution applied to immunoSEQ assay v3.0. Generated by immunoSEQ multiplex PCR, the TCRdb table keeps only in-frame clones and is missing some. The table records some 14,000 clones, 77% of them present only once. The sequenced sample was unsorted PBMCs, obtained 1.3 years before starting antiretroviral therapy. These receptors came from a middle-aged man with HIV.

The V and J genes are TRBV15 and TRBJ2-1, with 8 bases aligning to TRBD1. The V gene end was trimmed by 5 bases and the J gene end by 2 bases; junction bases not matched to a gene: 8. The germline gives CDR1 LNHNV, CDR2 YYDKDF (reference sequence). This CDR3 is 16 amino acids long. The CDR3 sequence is CATSQRQGRTYNEQFF. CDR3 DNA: TGTGCCACCAGCCAACGACAGGGGAGGACCTACAATGAGCAGTTCTTC.

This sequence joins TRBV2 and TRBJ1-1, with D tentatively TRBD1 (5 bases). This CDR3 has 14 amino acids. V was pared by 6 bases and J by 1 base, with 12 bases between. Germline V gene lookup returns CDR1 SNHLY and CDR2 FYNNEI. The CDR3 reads CASRKTDQNTEAFF. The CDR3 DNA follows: TGTGCCAGCAGAAAGACAGACCAGAACACTGAAGCTTTCTTT. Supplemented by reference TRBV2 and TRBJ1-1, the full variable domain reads EPEVTQTPSHQVTQMGQEVILRCVPISNHLYFYWYRQILGQKVEFLVSFYNNEISEKSEIFDDQFSVERPDGSNFTLKIRSTKLEDSAMYFCASRKTDQNTEAFFGQGTRLTVV.

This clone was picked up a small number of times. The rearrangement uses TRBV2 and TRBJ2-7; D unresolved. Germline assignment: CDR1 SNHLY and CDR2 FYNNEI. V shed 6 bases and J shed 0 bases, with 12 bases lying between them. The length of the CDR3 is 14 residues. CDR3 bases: TGTGCCAGCAGCGAGGACCCCAGCTCCTACGAGCAGTACTTC. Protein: CASSEDPSSYEQYF.

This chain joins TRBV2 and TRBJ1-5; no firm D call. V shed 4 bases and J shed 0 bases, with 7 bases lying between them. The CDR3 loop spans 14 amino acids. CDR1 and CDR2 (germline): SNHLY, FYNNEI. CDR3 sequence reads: CASSGQLSNQPQHF. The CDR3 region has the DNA TGTGCCAGCAGTGGACAACTTAGCAATCAGCCCCAGCATTTT. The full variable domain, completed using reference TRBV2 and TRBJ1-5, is EPEVTQTPSHQVTQMGQEVILRCVPISNHLYFYWYRQILGQKVEFLVSFYNNEISEKSEIFDDQFSVERPDGSNFTLKIRSTKLEDSAMYFCASSGQLSNQPQHFGDGTRLSIL.

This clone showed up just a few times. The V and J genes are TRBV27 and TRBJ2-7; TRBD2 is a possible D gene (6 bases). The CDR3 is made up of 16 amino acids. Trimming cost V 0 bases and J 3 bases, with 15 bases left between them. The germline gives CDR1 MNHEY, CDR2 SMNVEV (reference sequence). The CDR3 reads CASSLSKGTLLYEQYF. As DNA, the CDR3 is TGTGCCAGCAGTTTATCGAAAGGGACTCTACTCTACGAGCAGTACTTC.

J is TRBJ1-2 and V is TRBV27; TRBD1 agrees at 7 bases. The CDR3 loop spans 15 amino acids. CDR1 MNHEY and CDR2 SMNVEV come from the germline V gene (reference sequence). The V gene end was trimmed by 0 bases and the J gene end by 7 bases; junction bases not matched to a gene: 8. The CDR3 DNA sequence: TGTGCCAGCAGTTTATCGAGGCAGGGGGTAGGTGGCTACACCTTC. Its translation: CASSLSRQGVGGYTF.

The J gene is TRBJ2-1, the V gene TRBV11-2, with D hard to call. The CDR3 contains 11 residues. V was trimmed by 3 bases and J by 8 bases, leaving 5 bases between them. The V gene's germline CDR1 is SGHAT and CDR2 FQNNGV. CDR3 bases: TGTGCCAGCAGCTTGATCGATGAGCAGTTCTTC. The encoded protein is CASSLIDEQFF.

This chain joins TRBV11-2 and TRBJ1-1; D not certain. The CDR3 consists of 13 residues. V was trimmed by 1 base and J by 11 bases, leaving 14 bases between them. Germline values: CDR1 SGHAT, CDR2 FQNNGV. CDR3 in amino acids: CASSLGGQLAAFF. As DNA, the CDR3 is TGTGCCAGCAGCTTAGGCGGGCAGCTTGCGGCTTTCTTT.

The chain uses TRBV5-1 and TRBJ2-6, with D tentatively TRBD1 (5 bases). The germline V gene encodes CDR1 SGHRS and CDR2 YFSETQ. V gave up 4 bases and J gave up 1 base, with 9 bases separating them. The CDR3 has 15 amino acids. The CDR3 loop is CASSPQGSGANVLTF. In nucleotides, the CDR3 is TGCGCCAGCAGCCCTCAGGGATCTGGGGCCAACGTCCTGACTTTC. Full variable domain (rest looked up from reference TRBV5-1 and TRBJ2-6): KAGVTQTPRYLIKTRGQQVTLSCSPISGHRSVSWYQQTPGQGLQFLFEYFSETQRNKGNFPGRFSGRQFSNSRSEMNVSTLELGDSALYLCASSPQGSGANVLTFGAGSRLTVL.

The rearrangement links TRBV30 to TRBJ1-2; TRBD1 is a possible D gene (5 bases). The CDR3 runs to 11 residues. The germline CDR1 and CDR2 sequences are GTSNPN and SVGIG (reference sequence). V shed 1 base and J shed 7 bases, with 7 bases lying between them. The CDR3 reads CAWSGGAGYTF. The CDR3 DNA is TGTGCCTGGAGTGGAGGGGCTGGCTACACCTTC.

CDR3 loop: CSGGGTYNEQFF. The CDR3 nucleotides read TGCAGCGGGGGGGGAACCTACAATGAGCAGTTCTTC. The chain has TRBV29-1 and TRBJ2-1, with 7 bases matching TRBD2. Losses at the gene ends were 7 bases for V and 2 bases for J; bases not matched to a gene: 2. The germline CDR1 and CDR2 sequences are SQVTM and ANQGSEA. CDR3 length equals 12 residues.

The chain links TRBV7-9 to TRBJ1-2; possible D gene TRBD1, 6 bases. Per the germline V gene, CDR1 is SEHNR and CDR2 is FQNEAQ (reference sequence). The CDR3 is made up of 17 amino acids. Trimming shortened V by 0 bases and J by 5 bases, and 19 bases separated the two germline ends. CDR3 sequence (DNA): TGTGCCAGCAGCTTAGCGTCCCCAGGGGAAAGAGGATATGGCTACACCTTC. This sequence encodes CASSLASPGERGYGYTF.

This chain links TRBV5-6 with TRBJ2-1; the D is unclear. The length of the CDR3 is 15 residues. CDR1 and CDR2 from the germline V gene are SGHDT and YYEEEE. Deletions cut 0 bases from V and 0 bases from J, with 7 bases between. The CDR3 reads CASSLGPTSYNEQFF. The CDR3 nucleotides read TGTGCCAGCAGCTTGGGACCGACCTCCTACAATGAGCAGTTCTTC.

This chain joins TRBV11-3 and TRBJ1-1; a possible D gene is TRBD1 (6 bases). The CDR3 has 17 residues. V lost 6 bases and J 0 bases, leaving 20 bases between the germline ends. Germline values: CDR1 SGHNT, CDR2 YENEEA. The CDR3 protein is CASSFRGMGGMNTEAFF. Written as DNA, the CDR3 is TGTGCCAGCAGTTTTAGGGGGATGGGCGGTATGAACACTGAAGCTTTCTTT.

The DNA for the CDR3 is TGCGCCAGCAGCTTGAAACCCCGACAGGGACATTCTGAAGCTTTCTTT. Translated: CASSLKPRQGHSEAFF. This chain links TRBV5-1 with TRBJ1-1; 7 positions match TRBD1. The CDR3 length is 16 residues. Germline CDR1 and CDR2: SGHRS and YFSETQ. J gave up 6 bases and V 1 base, and 12 bases lay outside the gene matches.

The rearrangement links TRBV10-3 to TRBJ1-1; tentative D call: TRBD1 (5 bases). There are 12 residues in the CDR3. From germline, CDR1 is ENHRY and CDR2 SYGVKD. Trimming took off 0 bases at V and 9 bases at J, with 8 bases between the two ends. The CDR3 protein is CAISESAGKAFF. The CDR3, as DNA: TGTGCCATCAGTGAGTCGGCAGGGAAAGCTTTCTTT.

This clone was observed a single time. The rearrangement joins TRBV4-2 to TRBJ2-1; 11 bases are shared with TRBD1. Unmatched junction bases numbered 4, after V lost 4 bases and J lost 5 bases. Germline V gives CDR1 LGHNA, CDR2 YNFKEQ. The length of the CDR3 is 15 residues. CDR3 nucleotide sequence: TGTGCCAGCAGCCGGGGACAGGGGGACCACAATGAGCAGTTCTTC. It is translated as CASSRGQGDHNEQFF.

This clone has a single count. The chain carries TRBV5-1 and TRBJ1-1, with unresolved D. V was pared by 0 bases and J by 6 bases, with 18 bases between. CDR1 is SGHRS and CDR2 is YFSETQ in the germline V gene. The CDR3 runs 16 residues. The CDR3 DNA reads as TGCGCCAGCAGCTTGGTGGTTCCAGGCGGAAGCGCTGAAGCTTTCTTT. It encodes CASSLVVPGGSAEAFF.

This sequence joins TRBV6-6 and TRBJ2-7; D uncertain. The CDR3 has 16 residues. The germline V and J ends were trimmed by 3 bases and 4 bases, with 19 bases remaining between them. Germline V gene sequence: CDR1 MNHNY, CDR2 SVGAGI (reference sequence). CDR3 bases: TGTGCCAGCAGTTATAACAGTCGAAGGGCAAAATACGAGCAGTACTTC. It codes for CASSYNSRRAKYEQYF.

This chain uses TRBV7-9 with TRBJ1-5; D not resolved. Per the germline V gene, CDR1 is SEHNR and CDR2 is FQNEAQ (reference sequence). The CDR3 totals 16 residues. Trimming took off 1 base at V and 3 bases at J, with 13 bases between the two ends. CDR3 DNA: TGTGCCAGCAGCTTAGACTCGAGCGGGTCCAATCAGCCCCAGCATTTT. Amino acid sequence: CASSLDSSGSNQPQHF.

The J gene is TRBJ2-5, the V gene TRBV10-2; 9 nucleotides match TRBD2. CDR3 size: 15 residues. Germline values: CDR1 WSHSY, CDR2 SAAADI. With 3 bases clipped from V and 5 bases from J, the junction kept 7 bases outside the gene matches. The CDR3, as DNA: TGCGCCAGCAGTGATCCAGCGGGGGGTATGGAGACCCAGTACTTC. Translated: CASSDPAGGMETQYF.

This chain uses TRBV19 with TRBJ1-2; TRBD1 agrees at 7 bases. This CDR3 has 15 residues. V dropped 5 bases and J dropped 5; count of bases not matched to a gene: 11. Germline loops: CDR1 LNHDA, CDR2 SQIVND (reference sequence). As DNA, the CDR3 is TGTGCCAGTAGTCACCTGACAGGGATCGGGTATGGCTACACCTTC. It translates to CASSHLTGIGYGYTF.

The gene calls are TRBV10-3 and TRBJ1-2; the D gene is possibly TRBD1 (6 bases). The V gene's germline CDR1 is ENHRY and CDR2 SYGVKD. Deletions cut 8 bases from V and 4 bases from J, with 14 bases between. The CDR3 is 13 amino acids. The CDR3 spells CAIAGDPGYGYTF. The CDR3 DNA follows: TGTGCCATCGCAGGGGATCCTGGCTATGGCTACACCTTC.

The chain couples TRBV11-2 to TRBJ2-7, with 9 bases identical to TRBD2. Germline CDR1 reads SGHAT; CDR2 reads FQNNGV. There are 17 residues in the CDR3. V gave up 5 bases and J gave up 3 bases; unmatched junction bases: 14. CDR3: CASSPLASGASYYEQYF. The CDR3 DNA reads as TGTGCCAGCAGCCCTCTGGCTAGCGGGGCATCCTACTACGAGCAGTACTTC. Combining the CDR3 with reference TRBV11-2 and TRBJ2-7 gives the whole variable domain EAGVAQSPRYKIIEKRQSVAFWCNPISGHATLYWYQQILGQGPKLLIQFQNNGVVDDSQLPKDRFSAERLKGVDSTLKIQPAKLEDSAVYLCASSPLASGASYYEQYFGPGTRLTVT.

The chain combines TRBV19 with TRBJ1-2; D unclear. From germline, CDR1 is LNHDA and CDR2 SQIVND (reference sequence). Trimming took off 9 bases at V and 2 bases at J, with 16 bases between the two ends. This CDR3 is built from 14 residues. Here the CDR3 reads CASNKEGANYGYTF. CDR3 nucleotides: TGTGCCAGCAACAAAGAGGGAGCCAACTATGGCTACACCTTC.

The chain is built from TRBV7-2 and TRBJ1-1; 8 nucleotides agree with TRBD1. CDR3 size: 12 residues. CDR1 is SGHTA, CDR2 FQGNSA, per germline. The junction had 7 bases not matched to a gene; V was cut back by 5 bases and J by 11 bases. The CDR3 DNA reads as TGTGCCAGCAGCCCGAGACAGGGGATGGCTTTCTTT. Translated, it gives CASSPRQGMAFF.

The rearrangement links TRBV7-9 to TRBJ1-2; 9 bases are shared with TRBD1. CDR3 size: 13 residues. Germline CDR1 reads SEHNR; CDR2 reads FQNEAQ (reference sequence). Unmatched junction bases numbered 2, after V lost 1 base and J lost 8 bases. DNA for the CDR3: TGTGCCAGCAGCTTAGGGGGACAGGGAGGCTACACCTTC. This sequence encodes CASSLGGQGGYTF.